This TCR beta chain was documented in a study of cytomegalovirus exposure and HLA in healthy donors. Study results and caveats: TCR beta sequences reportedly predicted most subjects' HLA-A and HLA-B alleles accurately. Later analysis reportedly placed an Asian-associated ancestry cluster below the roughly 680-donor mean in N-insertions. It was likely that a cluster of highly shared sequence variants was a sequencing artifact.

Vbeta (60) and Jbeta (13) primers were used in the PCR. Sequencing used immunoSEQ multiplex PCR; TCRdb keeps in-frame clones, though not all of them. The sample includes over 120,000 clones, 75% to 85% of them seen just once. As to this clone: What it binds is not known.

The CDR3 covers 16 residues. Losses at the gene ends were 2 bases for V and 7 bases for J; bases not matched to a gene: 8. Per the germline V gene, CDR1 is MGHRA and CDR2 is YSYEKL. The sequenced material came from PBMCs. The origin of this receptor is a young woman in good health and CMV-seropositive. The V gene is TRBV4-1, the J gene TRBJ1-6, with TRBD1 matching 7 bases. The CDR3 sequence: CASSQQGWDSNSPLHF. CDR3 sequence (DNA): TGCGCCAGCAGCCAACAAGGATGGGACAGCAATTCACCCCTCCACTTT.